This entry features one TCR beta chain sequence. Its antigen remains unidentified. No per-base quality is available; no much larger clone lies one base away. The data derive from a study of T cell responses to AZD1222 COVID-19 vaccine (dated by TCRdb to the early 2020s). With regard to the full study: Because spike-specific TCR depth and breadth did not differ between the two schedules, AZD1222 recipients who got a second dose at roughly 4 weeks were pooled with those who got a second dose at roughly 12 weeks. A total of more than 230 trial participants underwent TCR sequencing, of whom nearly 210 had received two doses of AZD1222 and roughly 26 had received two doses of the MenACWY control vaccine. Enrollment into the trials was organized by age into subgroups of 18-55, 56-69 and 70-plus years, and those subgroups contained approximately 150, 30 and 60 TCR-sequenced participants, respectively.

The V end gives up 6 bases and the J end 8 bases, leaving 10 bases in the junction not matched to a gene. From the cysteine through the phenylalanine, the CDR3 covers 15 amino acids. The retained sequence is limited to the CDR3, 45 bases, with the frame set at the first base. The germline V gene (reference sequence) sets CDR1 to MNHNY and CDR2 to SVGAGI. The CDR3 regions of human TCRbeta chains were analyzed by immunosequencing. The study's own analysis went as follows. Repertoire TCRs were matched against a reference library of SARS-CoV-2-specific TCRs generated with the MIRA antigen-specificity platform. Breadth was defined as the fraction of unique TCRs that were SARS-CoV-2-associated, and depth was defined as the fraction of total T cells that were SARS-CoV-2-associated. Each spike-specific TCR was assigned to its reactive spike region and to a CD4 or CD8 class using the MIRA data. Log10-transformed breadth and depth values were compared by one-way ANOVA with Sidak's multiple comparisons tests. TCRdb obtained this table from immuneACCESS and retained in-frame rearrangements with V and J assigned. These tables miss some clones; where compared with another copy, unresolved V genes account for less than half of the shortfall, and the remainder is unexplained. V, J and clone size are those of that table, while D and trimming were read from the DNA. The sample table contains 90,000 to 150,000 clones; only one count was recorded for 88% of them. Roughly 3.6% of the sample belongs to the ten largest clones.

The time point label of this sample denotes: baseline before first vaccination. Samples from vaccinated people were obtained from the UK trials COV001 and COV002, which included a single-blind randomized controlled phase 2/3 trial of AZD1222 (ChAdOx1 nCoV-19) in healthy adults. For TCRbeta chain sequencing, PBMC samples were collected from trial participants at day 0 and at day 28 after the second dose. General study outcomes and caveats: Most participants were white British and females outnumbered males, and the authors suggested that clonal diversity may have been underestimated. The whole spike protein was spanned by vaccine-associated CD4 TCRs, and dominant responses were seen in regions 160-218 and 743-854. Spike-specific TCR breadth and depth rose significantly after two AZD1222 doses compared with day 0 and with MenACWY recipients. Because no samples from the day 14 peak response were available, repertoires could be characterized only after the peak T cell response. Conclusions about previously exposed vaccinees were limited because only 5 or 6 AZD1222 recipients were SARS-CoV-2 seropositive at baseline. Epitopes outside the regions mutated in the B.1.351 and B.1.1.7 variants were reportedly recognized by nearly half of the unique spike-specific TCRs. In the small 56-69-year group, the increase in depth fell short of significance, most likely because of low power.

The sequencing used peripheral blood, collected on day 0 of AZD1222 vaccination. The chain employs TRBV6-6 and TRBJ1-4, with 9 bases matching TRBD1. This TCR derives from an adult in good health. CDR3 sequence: CASRPGTGLGEKLFF. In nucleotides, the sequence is TGTGCCAGCAGGCCCGGGACAGGGCTAGGGGAAAAACTGTTTTTT.